This T cell receptor (beta chain) was recorded in a study of T cells in tuberculosis. Study information: This South African cohort compared adolescents with or without latent tuberculosis against adults with active tuberculosis. Broader study findings: Using the GMM-specific repertoire gave 85% to 90% accuracy versus around 74% with motifs.

Sequenced by immunoSEQ multiplex PCR; TCRdb stores in-frame clones only, minus some. The sample has tens of thousands of clones; 92% are singletons. This CDR3 contains 16 residues. The germline V gene encodes CDR1 SGHRS and CDR2 YFSETQ. Between the trimmed V and J ends, which lost 0 bases and 0 bases, there was a span of 10 bases. Time point reported: new active TB diagnosis, blood taken before or within 7 days of starting treatment. For this clone: Its antigen is undetermined.

Here the sequenced sample was PBMCs, taken at tuberculosis diagnosis. The receptor was derived from an adult with tuberculosis. Some clones in this sample may be carry-over from other donors' samples. V and J are TRBV5-1 and TRBJ1-5; D remains ambiguous. Here the CDR3 DNA reads TGCGCCAGCAGCTTGGATCCAGTGTATAGCAATCAGCCCCAGCATTTT. Translating it yields CASSLDPVYSNQPQHF.